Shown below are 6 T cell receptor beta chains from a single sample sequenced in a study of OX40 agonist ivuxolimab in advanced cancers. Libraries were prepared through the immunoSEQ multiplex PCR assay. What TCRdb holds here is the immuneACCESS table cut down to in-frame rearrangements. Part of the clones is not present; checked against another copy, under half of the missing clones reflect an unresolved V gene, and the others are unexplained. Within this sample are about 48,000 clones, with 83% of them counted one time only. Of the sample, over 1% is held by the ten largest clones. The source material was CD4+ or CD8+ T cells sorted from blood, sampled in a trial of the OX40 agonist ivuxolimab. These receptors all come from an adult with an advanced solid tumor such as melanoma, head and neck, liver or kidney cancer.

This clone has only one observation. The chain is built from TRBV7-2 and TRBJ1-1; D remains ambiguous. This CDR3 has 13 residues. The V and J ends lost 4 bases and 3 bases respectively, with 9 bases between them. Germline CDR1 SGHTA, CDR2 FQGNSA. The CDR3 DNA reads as TGTGCCAGCAGCTCGCACAGCTACACTGAAGCTTTCTTT. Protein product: CASSSHSYTEAFF. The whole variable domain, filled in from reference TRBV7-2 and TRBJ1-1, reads GAGVSQSPSNKVTEKGKDVELRCDPISGHTALYWYRQSLGQGLEFLIYFQGNSAPDKSGLPSDRFSAERTGGSVSTLTIQRTQQEDSAVYLCASSSHSYTEAFFGQGTRLTVV.

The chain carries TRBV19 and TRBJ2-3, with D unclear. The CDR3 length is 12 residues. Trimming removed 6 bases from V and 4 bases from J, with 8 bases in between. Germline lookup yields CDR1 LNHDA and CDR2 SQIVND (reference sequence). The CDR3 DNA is TGTGCCAGTAGGTTGGACCCAGATACGCAGTATTTT. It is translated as CASRLDPDTQYF.

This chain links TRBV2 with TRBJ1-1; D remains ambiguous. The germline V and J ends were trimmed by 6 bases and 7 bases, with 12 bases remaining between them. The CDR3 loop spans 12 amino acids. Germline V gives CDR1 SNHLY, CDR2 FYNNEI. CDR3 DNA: TGTGCCAGCAGCACCGGGAGATTTGAAGCTTTCTTT. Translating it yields CASSTGRFEAFF.

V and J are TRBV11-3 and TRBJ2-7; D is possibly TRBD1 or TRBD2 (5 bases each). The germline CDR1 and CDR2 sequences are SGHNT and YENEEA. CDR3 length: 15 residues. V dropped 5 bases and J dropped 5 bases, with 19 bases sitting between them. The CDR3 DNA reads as TGTGCCAGCAGCACCCAAAGGGGACGGTTCGACGAGCAGTACTTC. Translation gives CASSTQRGRFDEQYF.

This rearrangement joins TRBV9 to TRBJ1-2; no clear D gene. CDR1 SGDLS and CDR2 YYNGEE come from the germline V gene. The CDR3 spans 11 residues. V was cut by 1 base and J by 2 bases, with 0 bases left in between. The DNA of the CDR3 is TGTGCCAGCAGCGTAAACTATGGCTACACCTTC. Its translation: CASSVNYGYTF.

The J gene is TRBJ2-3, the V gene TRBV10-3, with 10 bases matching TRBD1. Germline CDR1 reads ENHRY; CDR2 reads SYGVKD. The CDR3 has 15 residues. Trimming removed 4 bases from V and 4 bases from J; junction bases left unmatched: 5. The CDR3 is CAISAWDRGADTQYF. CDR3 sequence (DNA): TGTGCCATCAGTGCATGGGACAGGGGTGCAGATACGCAGTATTTT.